The T cell receptor beta chain described here comes from a study of blood T cell repertoires in COVID-19. The overall study: Samples representing acute and convalescent COVID-19 were sourced from the United States, Italy and Spain. PBMCs, B-cell-depleted T cells, or T cells were the source of the cDNA or gDNA that made up the material.

The CDR3 totals 13 residues. CDR1 is SGHRS, CDR2 YFSETQ, per germline. V gave up 4 bases and J gave up 6 bases, with 10 bases separating them. Authors' processing steps: Quantification of nucleated cells was approximated via reference gene primer amplification. The protocol was immunoSEQ multiplex PCR, while the TCRdb copy is restricted to in-frame clones and leaves out a portion. V, J and clone size derive from that table, while D and trimming were established from the DNA sequence. The data show some 120,000 clones, roughly 80% seen once. Sequenced sample: peripheral blood. V and J are TRBV5-1 and TRBJ2-2; D is unclear. This TCR was recovered from a human donor in a cohort sampled during active COVID-19. The CDR3 is CASSAMSPGELFF. The CDR3, as DNA: TGCGCCAGCAGCGCCATGAGTCCCGGGGAGCTGTTTTTT.